This T cell receptor (beta chain) was obtained from a study of beta chain features in type 1 diabetes. Across the study: Healthy donors and patients had similar age, gender and cell yields. Overall study findings and caveats: Researchers report that Type 1 diabetes patients had moderately but significantly shorter TCRB CDR3s across all four CD4+ subsets. Resolution of whether HLA type affects TCRB rearrangement was not achieved here.

This clone was counted only a few times. Its specificity is unknown. The length of the CDR3 is 15 residues. The germline V gene encodes CDR1 SGHNT and CDR2 YYREEE (reference sequence). The germline V and J ends were trimmed by 4 bases and 2 bases, with 15 bases remaining between them. Investigators reverse transcribed all isolated RNA, so they sequenced expressed TCRB transcripts. Profiling relied on immunoSEQ multiplex PCR, and the TCRdb table lists in-frame clones only, not all of them. Of roughly 730,000 clones in the sample, roughly 13% were seen once. The source of this sequence is a man younger than 35 with type 1 diabetes. V gene TRBV5-4 combines with J gene TRBJ2-5; the D call may be TRBD1 or TRBD2 (6 bases each). Sequenced: naive CD4+ T cells from blood. Here the CDR3 reads CASSLDRGAQETQYF. CDR3 coding DNA: TGTGCCAGCAGCCTGGATAGGGGGGCACAAGAGACCCAGTACTTC.